These 20 T cell receptor beta chains came from one sample sequenced in a study of technical replicates of blood from four donors (dated 2017 in TCRdb). Library preparation used the immunoSEQ multiplex PCR assay. What TCRdb holds here is the immuneACCESS table cut down to in-frame rearrangements. Part of the clones is not present; checked against another copy, under half of the missing clones reflect an unresolved V gene, and the others are unexplained. This sample holds 55,000 to 65,000 clones; approximately 86% were observed only once. The ten largest clones capture around 5.1% of the sample. The sample consisted of PBMCs. Receptor source: a human donor in good health. Some clones in this sample may be carry-over from other donors' samples.

The gene calls are TRBV7-2 and TRBJ2-5, with 15 bases aligning to TRBD2. Trimming at V came to 3 bases and at J to 5 bases, leaving 13 bases not matched to a gene. In germline, CDR1 is SGHTA, CDR2 FQGNSA. CDR3 length equals 19 residues. CDR3 protein: CASSFSRTSGRASGETQYF. For the CDR3, the DNA is TGTGCCAGCAGCTTTTCCAGGACTAGCGGGAGGGCGTCCGGGGAGACCCAGTACTTC. Full variable domain (rest looked up from reference TRBV7-2 and TRBJ2-5): GAGVSQSPSNKVTEKGKDVELRCDPISGHTALYWYRQSLGQGLEFLIYFQGNSAPDKSGLPSDRFSAERTGGSVSTLTIQRTQQEDSAVYLCASSFSRTSGRASGETQYFGPGTRLLVL.

This CDR3 reads CSVAPGTFRKETQYF. The CDR3 DNA follows: TGCAGCGTCGCCCCCGGGACATTCAGGAAGGAGACCCAGTACTTC. This chain joins TRBV29-1 and TRBJ2-5; D possibly corresponds to TRBD1 (6 bases). CDR3 length: 15 residues. The germline V gene has CDR1 SQVTM and CDR2 ANQGSEA. Trimming removed 6 bases from V and 5 bases from J, with 22 bases in between.

The table lists this clone with a count of one. The chain joins TRBV25-1 to TRBJ1-2; 7 nucleotides align to TRBD1. V dropped 2 bases and J dropped 8; count of bases not matched to a gene: 5. The CDR3 loop spans 13 amino acids. In germline, CDR1 is MGHDK, CDR2 SYGVNS. For the CDR3, the DNA is TGTGCCAGCAGTGAAACAGGGGCGCGAGGCTACACCTTC. Protein: CASSETGARGYTF.

The rearrangement links TRBV9 to TRBJ2-7, with D perhaps matching TRBD2 (6 bases). The CDR3 extends over 14 amino acids. V shed 4 bases and J shed 5 bases, with 16 bases lying between them. Germline CDR1 and CDR2: SGDLS and YYNGEE. CDR3 sequence: CASSKLAVLDEQYF. The CDR3 DNA sequence: TGTGCCAGCAGCAAACTAGCCGTCTTGGACGAGCAGTACTTC.

The V and J genes are TRBV11-3 and TRBJ2-6; 9 bases line up with TRBD1. CDR1 SGHNT and CDR2 YENEEA come from the germline V gene. The CDR3 contains 18 residues. The trim removed 1 base at V and 0 bases at J, leaving 4 bases unmatched. CDR3 DNA: TGTGCCAGCAGCTTAGGTGGGACAGGGAGCTCTGGGGCCAACGTCCTGACTTTC. Its translation is CASSLGGTGSSGANVLTF.

The genes are TRBV12-5 and TRBJ1-2; 7 nucleotides line up with TRBD1. The CDR3 runs to 13 residues. J lost 5 bases, V lost 5 bases, and 5 bases had no gene match. The germline V gene encodes CDR1 LGHNT and CDR2 FRNRAP. The chain's CDR3 is CASGTGQDYGYTF. In nucleotides, the CDR3 is TGTGCTAGTGGTACCGGACAGGATTATGGCTACACCTTC.

The rearrangement uses TRBV14 and TRBJ2-2; TRBD2 aligns across 7 bases. Germline V lookup: CDR1 SGHDN, CDR2 FVKESK. The CDR3 is 15 amino acids. J lost 4 bases, V lost 5 bases, and 7 bases had no gene match. In nucleotides, the CDR3 is TGTGCCAGCAGCAGAACGGCGGGAGTCACCGGGGAGCTGTTTTTT. Its protein is CASSRTAGVTGELFF. Combining the CDR3 with reference TRBV14 and TRBJ2-2 gives the whole variable domain EAGVTQFPSHSVIEKGQTVTLRCDPISGHDNLYWYRRVMGKEIKFLLHFVKESKQDESGMPNNRFLAERTGGTYSTLKVQPAELEDSGVYFCASSRTAGVTGELFFGEGSRLTVL.

The chain recombines TRBV7-2 with TRBJ1-1; D remains ambiguous. The germline gives CDR1 SGHTA, CDR2 FQGNSA. Deletions cut 0 bases from V and 4 bases from J, with 9 bases between. This CDR3 has 14 amino acids. This CDR3 reads CASSLARAGTEAFF. In DNA form, the CDR3 reads TGTGCCAGCAGCTTAGCGAGGGCTGGCACTGAAGCTTTCTTT.

The chain couples TRBV7-2 to TRBJ2-5; perhaps TRBD2 as D (7 bases). This CDR3 contains 15 residues. Germline V CDR1 and CDR2: SGHTA, FQGNSA. V lost 1 base to trimming and J lost 4 bases, with 13 bases between them. CDR3 in amino acids: CASSLVGGLGETQYF. In nucleotides, the CDR3 is TGTGCCAGCAGCTTAGTCGGGGGGCTGGGAGAGACCCAGTACTTC.

The V call is TRBV7-6, the J call TRBJ1-2, with D possibly matching TRBD1 (5 bases). V was pared by 6 bases and J by 0 bases, with 11 bases between. Germline V gene lookup returns CDR1 SGHVS and CDR2 FNYEAQ. This CDR3 is 14 amino acids long. CDR3 in DNA: TGTGCCAGCAGGGCTGGAGGGGCTAACTATGGCTACACCTTC. Translated: CASRAGGANYGYTF.

In its sample, this clone was seen a few times. The chain joins TRBV9 to TRBJ2-1; weak D call: TRBD2 (6 bases). Germline CDR1 SGDLS, CDR2 YYNGEE. CDR3 length: 16 amino acids. The V end was cut by 0 bases, the J end by 10 bases, with 20 bases between. The DNA of the CDR3 is TGTGCCAGCAGCGTAGCATATGGGTTGGGCGGGGAAGAGCAGTTCTTC. Protein sequence: CASSVAYGLGGEEQFF.

This clone has more than one count but fewer than ten. The rearrangement links TRBV18 to TRBJ1-1; D gene unclear. CDR3 length equals 15 residues. The V end lost 0 bases, the J end lost 5 bases, and 13 bases lay between the germline ends. Germline CDR1 is KGHSH and CDR2 is LQKENI. CDR3 DNA sequence: TGTGCCAGCTCACCACCCGGGGTTTGGAATACTGAAGCTTTCTTT. Its protein is CASSPPGVWNTEAFF.

The V gene is TRBV5-4, the J gene TRBJ2-5; 8 bases align to TRBD2. From germline, CDR1 is SGHNT and CDR2 YYREEE (reference sequence). This CDR3 is 17 amino acids long. V lost 6 bases and J lost 2; bases outside the gene matches: 15. CDR3 sequence (DNA): TGTGCCAGCACTATTGGAGGCGGGGGGAATCCACAAGAGACCCAGTACTTC. Protein sequence: CASTIGGGGNPQETQYF.

The rearrangement joins TRBV6-6 to TRBJ1-1; D call uncertain. CDR1 and CDR2 (germline): MNHNY, SVGAGI (reference sequence). Trimming stripped 3 bases from V and 0 bases from J, with 8 bases between. This CDR3 is built from 14 residues. The CDR3 nucleotides are TGTGCCAGCAGTTATCCGGAGATGAACACTGAAGCTTTCTTT. Protein sequence: CASSYPEMNTEAFF.

This chain links TRBV4-3 with TRBJ1-2, with D perhaps matching TRBD1 (6 bases). With 0 bases removed from V and 4 bases from J, the gap between germline ends came to 9 bases. Germline CDR1 reads LGHNA; CDR2 reads YSLEER. The CDR3 contains 14 residues. CDR3 sequence reads: CASSQDRGLYGYTF. The DNA of the CDR3 is TGCGCCAGCAGCCAAGACAGGGGTCTCTATGGCTACACCTTC.

This chain uses TRBV19 with TRBJ1-2, with 8 bases fitting TRBD1. Germline V gene sequence: CDR1 LNHDA, CDR2 SQIVND (reference sequence). This CDR3 comprises 13 residues. V lost 8 bases, J lost 6 bases, and 8 bases stayed unmatched. CDR3 amino acids: CASWDRTGNGYTF. CDR3 DNA sequence: TGTGCCAGTTGGGACCGGACAGGGAATGGCTACACCTTC.

V and J are TRBV16 and TRBJ1-4; 11 bases are a match to TRBD1. CDR1 and CDR2 from the germline V gene are KGHSY and FQNENV. V lost 2 bases, J lost 7 bases, and 6 bases stayed unmatched. This CDR3 has 16 residues. CDR3 protein: CASSQGQGAVGEKLFF. In nucleotides, the CDR3 is TGTGCCAGCAGCCAAGGACAGGGGGCCGTAGGTGAAAAACTGTTTTTT.

The V and J genes are TRBV7-3 and TRBJ2-3; TRBD1 might be the D (6 bases). The CDR3 has 17 amino acids. CDR1 and CDR2 (germline): SGHTA, FQGTGA. The V end was cut by 1 base, the J end by 0 bases, with 14 bases between. For the CDR3, the DNA is TGTGCCAGCAGCTTAATGGGGGCAGGGGTTAGCACAGATACGCAGTATTTT. It translates to CASSLMGAGVSTDTQYF. Combining the CDR3 with reference TRBV7-3 and TRBJ2-3 gives the whole variable domain GAGVSQTPSNKVTEKGKYVELRCDPISGHTALYWYRQSLGQGPEFLIYFQGTGAADDSGLPNDRFFAVRPEGSVSTLKIQRTERGDSAVYLCASSLMGAGVSTDTQYFGPGTRLTVL.

The chain combines TRBV4-1 with TRBJ1-2; the D gene is possibly TRBD1 (5 bases). The V gene's germline CDR1 is MGHRA and CDR2 YSYEKL. Trimming stripped 4 bases from V and 1 base from J, with 13 bases between. The CDR3 spans 15 residues. Written as DNA, the CDR3 is TGCGCCAGCAGCCCCACAGGCAACATTAACTATGGCTACACCTTC. As protein: CASSPTGNINYGYTF.

CDR3 residues: CASSKTDRGYEQYF. DNA of the CDR3: TGTGCCAGCAGCAAGACCGACAGGGGCTACGAGCAGTACTTC. The rearrangement joins TRBV9 to TRBJ2-7; 8 bases agree with TRBD1. The germline CDR1 and CDR2 sequences are SGDLS and YYNGEE. The J segment lost 3 bases and the V segment lost 4 bases, leaving 6 bases of the junction unmatched. The CDR3 has 14 amino acids. The variable domain in full, completed from reference TRBV9 and TRBJ2-7, reads DSGVTQTPKHLITATGQRVTLRCSPRSGDLSVYWYQQSLDQGLQFLIQYYNGEERAKGNILERFSAQQFPDLHSELNLSSLELGDSALYFCASSKTDRGYEQYFGPGTRLTVT.